Following are 25 T cell receptor beta chains from one sample sequenced in a study of CD8+CD57+ T cells in acquired aplastic anemia. Patients chosen for sequencing had shown CD8+CD57+ cell expansion by flow cytometry. According to the study, genomic DNA was the template for TCR beta VDJ and CDR3 profiling. MiXCR, run by TCRdb on the reads, gives a single entry per CDR3 protein. The data contain 150,000 to 180,000 distinct CDR3 sequences, over 50% of them singletons. Sequencing used sorted CD4+, CD8+, or CD8+CD57+ T cells (not recorded which) from PBMCs. The receptors come from a human donor with aplastic anemia.

The chain combines TRBV19 with TRBJ2-7; TRBD1 agrees at 9 bases. The germline V gene encodes CDR1 LNHDA and CDR2 SQIVND (reference sequence). With 4 bases clipped from V and 6 bases from J, the junction kept 7 bases outside the gene matches. This CDR3 comprises 14 residues. The CDR3 spells CASSSRDRVGEQYF. DNA of the CDR3: TGTGCCAGTAGTAGCCGGGACAGGGTTGGCGAGCAGTACTTC.

Ten or more counts support this clonotype. This chain uses TRBV9 with TRBJ1-6, with 11 bases identical to TRBD1. The CDR3 extends over 15 amino acids. After removal of 2 bases from V and 10 bases from J, the junction contained 5 bases not matched to a gene. From germline, CDR1 is SGDLS and CDR2 YYNGEE. The CDR3 sequence: CASSVGTGGRSPLHF. CDR3 DNA sequence: TGTGCCAGCAGCGTTGGGACAGGGGGAAGGTCACCCCTCCACTTT.

The V and J genes are TRBV19 and TRBJ1-2, with D possibly TRBD1 on 6 matching bases. Germline V gives CDR1 LNHDA, CDR2 SQIVND (reference sequence). V was clipped by 10 bases and J by 7 bases, with 13 bases between them. This CDR3 has 11 residues. This CDR3 reads CATFGGAGYTF. Written as DNA, the CDR3 is TGTGCCACCTTCGGGGGGGCTGGCTACACCTTC.

This clonotype was detected ten times or more. This chain connects TRBV2 to TRBJ2-7; 9 nucleotides line up with TRBD1. V shed 8 bases, J shed 4 bases, and the junction held 15 bases outside the gene matches. Germline CDR1 and CDR2: SNHLY and FYNNEI. The CDR3 is 16 amino acids. CDR3 bases: TGTGCCAGCGGCTCTCAAGGGGACAGGGCGCCTTACGAGCAGTACTTC. It encodes CASGSQGDRAPYEQYF.

This rearrangement joins TRBV19 to TRBJ1-1, with D uncertain. The V end lost 3 bases, the J end lost 8 bases, and 13 bases lay between the germline ends. This CDR3 is built from 13 residues. Germline values: CDR1 LNHDA, CDR2 SQIVND (reference sequence). In DNA, the CDR3 is TGTGCCAGTAGTATCCGGGGTGGGTGGGAAGCTTTCTTT. Its protein product is CASSIRGGWEAFF.

About this clonotype: It is likely a read error, because the conserved phenylalanine at the end of the CDR3 is missing. The DNA is left out, because the CDR3 cannot be placed on it with certainty; the CDR3 is given as TCRdb lists it. The V and J genes are TRBV2 and TRBJ1-6. Germline-derived CDR1 and CDR2 are SNHLY and FYNNEI. The CDR3 numbers 8 amino acids, ends counted. The CDR3 loop reads CASSVLAG.

This clonotype appeared many times. J is TRBJ1-5 and V is TRBV19; D unclear. This CDR3 is 12 amino acids long. CDR1 LNHDA and CDR2 SQIVND come from the germline V gene (reference sequence). Trimming stripped 4 bases from V and 6 bases from J, with 7 bases between. CDR3 sequence (DNA): TGTGCCAGTAGTACTCCCGGTCAGCCCCAGCATTTT. Translating gives CASSTPGQPQHF.

DNA of the CDR3: TGCGCCAGCAGTCCCGAAGGTAGGGTAGGTTACGAGCAGTACTTC. This sequence encodes CASSPEGRVGYEQYF. V usage is TRBV10-2 and J usage is TRBJ2-7; no reliable D call. This CDR3 has 15 amino acids. The V gene lost 5 bases and the J gene lost 4 bases, with 18 bases spanning the gap. Per the germline V gene, CDR1 is WSHSY and CDR2 is SAAADI.

This clonotype appeared a few times. No conserved phenylalanine or tryptophan is present at the end of the CDR3, so a read error is the likely explanation. The rearrangement joins TRBV10-1 to TRBJ2-7; 7 nucleotides line up with TRBD1. The length of the CDR3 is 14 residues. V dropped 6 bases and J dropped 2; count of bases not matched to a gene: 7. The germline V gene has CDR1 WNHNN and CDR2 SYGVQD (reference sequence). The chain's CDR3 is CASSGKGQAYEQYS. The CDR3 region has the DNA TGCGCCAGCAGCGGGAAAGGACAGGCCTACGAGCAGTACTCC.

This clonotype turned up a few times. The genes are TRBV7-8 and TRBJ2-1; TRBD2 might be the D (6 bases). This CDR3 is built from 13 residues. Looked up from germline, CDR1 is SGHVS and CDR2 is FQNEAQ. With 4 bases removed from V and 5 bases from J, the gap between germline ends came to 9 bases. The CDR3 nucleotides read TGTGCCAGCAGCTCGGGGAGGAACAATGAGCAGTTCTTC. This codes for CASSSGRNNEQFF.

This clonotype occurred many times. V gene TRBV5-4 combines with J gene TRBJ1-2, with D tentatively TRBD1 (5 bases). The CDR3 has 15 amino acids. The germline V and J ends were trimmed by 4 bases and 6 bases, with 19 bases remaining between them. The germline V gene has CDR1 SGHNT and CDR2 YYREEE (reference sequence). This CDR3 reads CASSPWGGDGDGYTF. The CDR3 bases are TGTGCCAGCAGCCCTTGGGGGGGGGACGGGGATGGCTACACCTTC.

As concerns this clonotype: This may stem from a read error, because a much larger clone lies one nucleotide away. The chain combines TRBV4-2 with TRBJ1-3; D gene uncertain. CDR1 and CDR2 from the germline V gene are LGHNA and YNFKEQ. Trimming removed 8 bases from V and 0 bases from J, with 17 bases in between. The CDR3 covers 16 residues. DNA for the CDR3: TGTGCCAGCGGCCCGTCCCAGGACGTCTCTGGAAACACCATATATTTT. This sequence encodes CASGPSQDVSGNTIYF.

This clonotype showed up many times. The J gene is TRBJ1-2, the V gene TRBV11-1; TRBD1 aligns across 9 bases. CDR1 is SGHAT and CDR2 is FQDESV in the germline V gene (reference sequence). The CDR3 is 17 residues long. With 7 bases clipped from V and 4 bases from J, the junction kept 16 bases outside the gene matches. The CDR3 sequence: CASTLGSRDRVFYGYTF. CDR3 nucleotide sequence: TGTGCCAGCACTTTGGGGAGCCGGGACAGGGTTTTCTATGGCTACACCTTC.

This clonotype was counted ten times or more. The chain links TRBV5-1 to TRBJ2-7, with 7 bases aligning to TRBD1. CDR3 length equals 13 residues. The V and J ends lost 5 bases and 4 bases, in that order; junction bases with no gene match: 6. Germline V gene lookup returns CDR1 SGHRS and CDR2 YFSETQ. CDR3 nucleotides: TGCGCCAGCAGTCGGGACAGCCCTTACGAGCAGTACTTC. Protein product: CASSRDSPYEQYF. The full variable domain, in which reference TRBV5-1 and TRBJ2-7 provide the parts outside the CDR3, is KAGVTQTPRYLIKTRGQQVTLSCSPISGHRSVSWYQQTPGQGLQFLFEYFSETQRNKGNFPGRFSGRQFSNSRSEMNVSTLELGDSALYLCASSRDSPYEQYFGPGTRLTVT.

This clonotype was observed a few times. This rearrangement joins TRBV25-1 to TRBJ1-1, with D uncertain. The V and J ends lost 3 bases and 5 bases respectively, with 19 bases between them. The CDR3 loop spans 16 amino acids. CDR1 and CDR2 (germline): MGHDK, SYGVNS. The CDR3 sequence: CASSDGRRGYETEAFF. The CDR3, as DNA: TGTGCCAGCAGTGACGGTCGGAGAGGGTACGAAACTGAAGCTTTCTTT.

This clonotype appeared many times. This chain links TRBV12-3 or TRBV12-4 with TRBJ2-1; the D is unclear. The CDR3 has 12 amino acids. V was shortened by 5 bases and J by 7 bases, with 9 bases between the two germline ends. This CDR3 is CASSPSQNEQFF. CDR3 nucleotide sequence: TGTGCCAGCAGTCCCAGTCAAAATGAGCAGTTCTTC.

This chain connects TRBV3-1 to TRBJ1-4; D may be TRBD1 (5 bases). The CDR3 covers 19 residues. Germline V lookup: CDR1 LGHDT, CDR2 YNNKEL (reference sequence). V was pared by 5 bases and J by 8 bases, with 30 bases between. CDR3 in amino acids: CASSVHSRPGHPEEEKLFF. In nucleotides, the CDR3 is TGTGCCAGCAGCGTCCACTCTCGACCCGGACATCCCGAGGAAGAAAAACTGTTTTTT.

Concerning this clonotype: This sequence may be a read error, since a much larger clone differs from it by one base. A read error is likely, as this CDR3 ends without the conserved phenylalanine or tryptophan. The rearrangement uses TRBV7-6 and TRBJ2-1, with D tentatively TRBD2 (5 bases). The CDR3 is 15 amino acids. V shed 0 bases and J shed 8 bases, with 14 bases lying between them. CDR1 is SGHVS and CDR2 is FNYEAQ in the germline V gene. CDR3 nucleotide sequence: TGTGCCAGCAGCTTAGCCCTACTAGGTTTCGATGAGCAGTTCCTC. Translated: CASSLALLGFDEQFL.

Many counts were recorded for this clonotype. At one end the junction does not follow the germline gene, possibly because of a read error. The gene calls are TRBV7-9 and TRBJ2-7, with 10 nucleotides matching TRBD1. The CDR3 consists of 14 residues. CDR1 and CDR2 (germline): SEHNR, FQNEAQ (reference sequence). The CDR3 nucleotides read TGTACCAGCAGCGCGGGGGACAGGGGTGGGGAGCAGTACTTC. Protein product: CTSSAGDRGGEQYF.

The rearrangement joins TRBV2 to TRBJ1-2; D unresolved. The CDR3 is made up of 12 amino acids. V lost 6 bases to trimming and J lost 4 bases, with 9 bases between them. Germline V lookup: CDR1 SNHLY, CDR2 FYNNEI. This CDR3 reads CASREDLYGYTF. The CDR3 coding sequence is TGTGCCAGCAGAGAGGACCTCTATGGCTACACCTTC.

The genes are TRBV20-1 and TRBJ2-1; 15 bases are a match to TRBD2. With V trimmed by 6 bases and J by 7 bases, 4 bases remained unmatched. The CDR3 has 14 amino acids. CDR1 DFQATT and CDR2 SNEGSKA come from the germline V gene (reference sequence). CDR3 residues: CSATGTSGRNEQFF. The CDR3 bases are TGCAGTGCCACCGGGACTAGCGGGAGGAATGAGCAGTTCTTC.

This clonotype was seen many times. The rearrangement uses TRBV12-3 or TRBV12-4 and TRBJ2-7, with D possibly TRBD1 on 6 matching bases. CDR3 length: 14 residues. Trimming stripped 3 bases from V and 2 bases from J, with 11 bases between. The DNA of the CDR3 is TGTGCCAGCAGTTTCGGCAGGGGACCCTACGAGCAGTACTTC. Protein sequence: CASSFGRGPYEQYF.

This clonotype occurred many times. This chain connects TRBV29-1 to TRBJ2-3; tentative D call: TRBD2 (6 bases). Germline CDR1 reads SQVTM; CDR2 reads ANQGSEA. The V gene lost 7 bases and the J gene lost 2 bases, with 13 bases spanning the gap. The CDR3 sequence is 13 residues long. CDR3 sequence: CSARGGITDTQYF. CDR3 nucleotides: TGCAGCGCCCGGGGCGGGATCACAGATACGCAGTATTTT.

This clonotype occurred many times. The chain recombines TRBV29-1 with TRBJ1-4; D is unclear. The CDR3 contains 14 residues. Trimming stripped 4 bases from V and 5 bases from J, with 14 bases between. The germline V gene encodes CDR1 SQVTM and CDR2 ANQGSEA. CDR3 protein: CSVAGGKVNEKLFF. CDR3 DNA sequence: TGCAGCGTTGCAGGTGGGAAGGTGAATGAAAAACTGTTTTTT. The full variable domain, completed using reference TRBV29-1 and TRBJ1-4, is SAVISQKPSRDICQRGTSLTIQCQVDSQVTMMFWYRQQPGQSLTLIATANQGSEATYESGFVIDKFPISRPNLTFSTLTVSNMSPEDSSIYLCSVAGGKVNEKLFFGSGTQLSVL.

Comment on this clonotype: The germline gene is not matched at one end of the junction; a read error may be the cause. This chain joins TRBV6-1 and TRBJ2-7; D is possibly TRBD1 (5 bases). Germline V gene sequence: CDR1 MNHNS, CDR2 SASEGT. The CDR3 has 12 residues. The CDR3 nucleotides read TGTGCCGGCAGTATCCAGGACAACGAGCAGTACTTC. This sequence encodes CAGSIQDNEQYF.